What follows are 13 T cell receptor beta chains derived from one specimen sequenced in a study of blood T cell repertoires in COVID-19 (dated by TCRdb to the early 2020s). Libraries were prepared through the immunoSEQ multiplex PCR assay. In TCRdb, the immuneACCESS table is reduced to in-frame sequences with V and J assigned. These tables do not hold every clone; where another copy was compared, an unresolved V gene accounts for under half, and the others remain unexplained. The sample table holds about 90,000 clones, of which 90% to 95% were seen once. The ten largest clones add up to about 1.8% of the sample. The specimen was peripheral blood. The receptor set was obtained from a human donor with active COVID-19. The donor label of this sample is uncertain.

The CDR3 coding sequence is TGTGCCAGCAGCTCATCCGGGGGGGTGGATGAGCAGTTCTTC. Protein: CASSSSGGVDEQFF. V usage is TRBV7-3 and J usage is TRBJ2-1; 8 bases are a match to TRBD2. The V and J ends lost 4 bases and 8 bases, in that order; junction bases with no gene match: 7. The CDR3 contains 14 residues. The germline V gene has CDR1 SGHTA and CDR2 FQGTGA.

The chain carries TRBV28 and TRBJ2-7, with 11 bases fitting TRBD2. Per germline, CDR1 MDHEN and CDR2 SYDVKM. This CDR3 contains 14 residues. The V and J ends lost 5 bases and 2 bases, in that order; junction bases with no gene match: 2. CDR3 region: CASSILAGAYEQYF. The DNA of the CDR3 is TGTGCCAGCAGTATACTAGCGGGGGCCTACGAGCAGTACTTC.

The chain combines TRBV2 with TRBJ1-4; 10 bases fit TRBD1. Germline assignment: CDR1 SNHLY and CDR2 FYNNEI. V dropped 8 bases and J dropped 5; count of bases not matched to a gene: 23. There are 20 residues in the CDR3. The CDR3 DNA reads as TGTGCCAGCTGGGCTCCAACCGGGACAGGGGCCGTAAGTGGAAATGAAAAACTGTTTTTT. Protein: CASWAPTGTGAVSGNEKLFF.

The CDR3, as DNA: TGCGCCAGCAGCCCGGGAACAATACAAGAGACCCAGTACTTC. Protein sequence: CASSPGTIQETQYF. The chain employs TRBV5-1 and TRBJ2-5, with D tentatively TRBD2 (5 bases). V was cut by 4 bases and J by 2 bases, with 12 bases left in between. This CDR3 contains 14 residues. CDR1 is SGHRS and CDR2 is YFSETQ in the germline V gene.

This clone was found once. The chain links TRBV5-4 to TRBJ2-5; 8 bases agree with TRBD1. Looked up from germline, CDR1 is SGHNT and CDR2 is YYREEE (reference sequence). This CDR3 has 15 residues. With 7 bases clipped from V and 0 bases from J, the junction kept 8 bases outside the gene matches. CDR3 coding DNA: TGTGCCAGCGGGAGGACAGGGACCAACCAAGAGACCCAGTACTTC. The encoded protein is CASGRTGTNQETQYF.

This rearrangement joins TRBV6-2 or TRBV6-3 to TRBJ1-1; 7 bases match TRBD1. CDR1 MNHEY and CDR2 SVGEGT come from the germline V gene. J gave up 4 bases and V 2 bases, and 13 bases lay outside the gene matches. The CDR3 runs to 17 residues. The CDR3 spells CASSYRDSDGYPTEAFF. CDR3 coding DNA: TGTGCCAGCAGTTACCGGGACAGCGATGGGTACCCCACTGAAGCTTTCTTT.

This clone was seen a handful of times. The chain joins TRBV14 to TRBJ2-2; the match to TRBD2 covers 8 bases. Germline trimming cut 3 bases from V and 0 bases from J; bases unmatched to any gene: 6. This CDR3 spans 17 amino acids. Germline V CDR1 and CDR2: SGHDN, FVKESK. The chain's CDR3 is CASSHPSGGSNTGELFF. The CDR3 bases are TGTGCCAGCAGCCACCCCAGCGGGGGTTCGAACACCGGGGAGCTGTTTTTT.

The chain is built from TRBV7-8 and TRBJ1-6; TRBD1 agrees at 9 bases. V lost 3 bases to trimming and J lost 7 bases; unmatched junction nucleotides: 4. Per germline, CDR1 SGHVS and CDR2 FQNEAQ. The CDR3 is made up of 15 amino acids. CDR3: CASSFRGTGNSPLHF. The CDR3 DNA sequence: TGTGCCAGCAGCTTTAGAGGGACAGGGAATTCACCCCTCCACTTT.

This chain joins TRBV3-1 (or the pseudogene TRBV3-2) and TRBJ2-7; 7 bases agree with TRBD1. Germline CDR1 LGHDT, CDR2 YNNKEL (reference sequence). The CDR3 consists of 13 residues. The J segment lost 4 bases and the V segment lost 3 bases, leaving 3 bases of the junction unmatched. CDR3 DNA: TGTGCCAGCAGCCACGGGACAGCGTACGAGCAGTACTTC. This sequence encodes CASSHGTAYEQYF.

The chain recombines TRBV28 with TRBJ2-7; 9 nucleotides match TRBD1. The CDR3 has 14 amino acids. With V trimmed by 5 bases and J by 4 bases, 6 bases remained unmatched. CDR1 and CDR2 (germline): MDHEN, SYDVKM. CDR3 sequence: CASSPAGTGYEQYF. The CDR3 region has the DNA TGTGCCAGCAGTCCGGCCGGGACAGGGTACGAGCAGTACTTC.

This chain connects TRBV6-6 to TRBJ1-6; D unresolved. V was trimmed by 3 bases and J by 10 bases, leaving 7 bases between them. Germline CDR1 and CDR2: MNHNY and SVGAGI (reference sequence). The CDR3 is made up of 12 amino acids. DNA for the CDR3: TGTGCCAGCAGTTATGATAGATCACCCCTCCACTTT. Its protein is CASSYDRSPLHF.

V is TRBV10-1 and J is TRBJ2-1; 11 bases agree with TRBD2. Germline CDR1 reads WNHNN; CDR2 reads SYGVQD (reference sequence). There are 15 residues in the CDR3. V lost 5 bases and J lost 7; bases outside the gene matches: 7. CDR3 residues: CASSLSGGAKNEQFF. The CDR3 nucleotides are TGCGCCAGCAGTCTTAGCGGGGGGGCCAAAAATGAGCAGTTCTTC.

The V gene is TRBV7-2, the J gene TRBJ2-5; D ambiguous. In germline, CDR1 is SGHTA, CDR2 FQGNSA. The CDR3 is 14 amino acids. Trimming took 3 bases from V and 4 from J, leaving 12 bases between them. DNA of the CDR3: TGTGCCAGCAGCTTTTATCTAGTCGGAGAGACCCAGTACTTC. It is translated as CASSFYLVGETQYF. Full variable domain (rest looked up from reference TRBV7-2 and TRBJ2-5): GAGVSQSPSNKVTEKGKDVELRCDPISGHTALYWYRQSLGQGLEFLIYFQGNSAPDKSGLPSDRFSAERTGGSVSTLTIQRTQQEDSAVYLCASSFYLVGETQYFGPGTRLLVL.